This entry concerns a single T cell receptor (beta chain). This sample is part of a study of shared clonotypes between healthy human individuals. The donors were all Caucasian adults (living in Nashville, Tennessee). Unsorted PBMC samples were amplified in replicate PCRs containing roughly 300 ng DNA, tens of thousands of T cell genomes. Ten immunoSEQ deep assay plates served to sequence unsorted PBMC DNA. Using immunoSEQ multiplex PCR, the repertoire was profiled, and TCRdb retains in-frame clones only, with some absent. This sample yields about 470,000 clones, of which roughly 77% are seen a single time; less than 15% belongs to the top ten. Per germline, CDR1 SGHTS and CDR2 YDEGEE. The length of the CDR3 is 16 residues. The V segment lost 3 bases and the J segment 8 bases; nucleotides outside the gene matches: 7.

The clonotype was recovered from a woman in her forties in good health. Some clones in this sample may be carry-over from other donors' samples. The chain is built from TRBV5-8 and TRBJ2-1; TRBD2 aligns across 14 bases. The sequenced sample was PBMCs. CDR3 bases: TGTGCCAGCAGCTCCGGGACTAGCGGGAGAGTCGATGAGCAGTTCTTC. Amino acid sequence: CASSSGTSGRVDEQFF.